This T cell receptor (beta chain) appears in the sequencing data of a study of cytotoxic CD8 clonotypes in ibrutinib-treated CLL. General study points: Public clonotypes showed up rarely, and on treatment they shrank or held steady.

Regarding this clone: The antigen remains undetermined.

The CDR3 loop spans 11 amino acids. Per the germline V gene, CDR1 is GTSNPN and CDR2 is SVGIG (reference sequence). The V end lost 2 bases, the J end lost 6 bases, and 8 bases lay between the germline ends. Generated by immunoSEQ multiplex PCR, the TCRdb table keeps only in-frame clones and is missing some. The repertoire holds some 17,000 clones, with around 81% as singletons. The receptor was derived from a human donor with chronic lymphocytic leukemia. Sample: PBMCs, taken before ibrutinib treatment. The V and J genes are TRBV30 and TRBJ2-7; D remains unclear. CDR3 sequence: CAWSFKGEQYF. CDR3 bases: TGTGCCTGGAGTTTCAAAGGCGAGCAGTACTTC.